Listed below are T cell receptor beta chains from one sample, sequenced in a study of identical twins. MiXCR, applied by TCRdb to the 5' RACE reads, yields one record per CDR3 protein. The sample contains nearly 900,000 distinct CDR3 sequences, approximately 13% of which appear only once. The same sample was also studied in work on yellow fever vaccine responses in identical twins.

The specimen was PBMCs. The source of these receptors is a woman aged 18-29 years in good health. The CDR3 runs from the conserved cysteine through the conserved F or W. The order of the fields is CDR3 protein, clone size, J gene, V gene. The size of a clone is reported for some rows only, either as once, few or many, or as a class for expanded clones.

cdr3_aa: CASRGYREQFF
clone_size: .
j_call: TRBJ2-1
v_call: TRBV7-2

cdr3_aa: CASSLYLDPTGELFF
clone_size: .
j_call: TRBJ2-2
v_call: TRBV11-3

cdr3_aa: CASSQPIAGGAHYNEQFF
clone_size: few
j_call: TRBJ2-1
v_call: TRBV12-3/TRBV12-4

cdr3_aa: CASSGLAGISNTGELFF
clone_size: many
j_call: TRBJ2-2
v_call: TRBV12-3/TRBV12-4

cdr3_aa: CASSRTGTSGGATTGELFF
clone_size: few
j_call: TRBJ2-2
v_call: TRBV4-2

cdr3_aa: CASSPRTSRLTGELFF
clone_size: .
j_call: TRBJ2-2
v_call: TRBV3-1

cdr3_aa: CASVRRGGETQYF
clone_size: .
j_call: TRBJ2-5
v_call: TRBV7-9

cdr3_aa: CASSFGTREAFF
clone_size: many
j_call: TRBJ1-1
v_call: TRBV12-3/TRBV12-4

cdr3_aa: CASSPLGGLSGNEQFF
clone_size: .
j_call: TRBJ2-1
v_call: TRBV7-9

cdr3_aa: CASRRVGGLETQYF
clone_size: .
j_call: TRBJ2-5
v_call: TRBV28

cdr3_aa: CASSPDGLAGGYNEQFF
clone_size: few
j_call: TRBJ2-1
v_call: TRBV3-1

cdr3_aa: CASSLGRTNEQFF
clone_size: .
j_call: TRBJ2-1
v_call: TRBV28

cdr3_aa: CASSFRGWDEQFF
clone_size: few
j_call: TRBJ2-1
v_call: TRBV12-3/TRBV12-4

cdr3_aa: CASSFVRTDRDNTGELFF
clone_size: .
j_call: TRBJ2-2
v_call: TRBV5-6

cdr3_aa: CAISESGTSRKNEQFF
clone_size: many
j_call: TRBJ2-1
v_call: TRBV10-3

cdr3_aa: CASSLVGPYNEQFF
clone_size: many
j_call: TRBJ2-1
v_call: TRBV27

cdr3_aa: CASSQGFNEQYF
clone_size: few
j_call: TRBJ2-7
v_call: TRBV6-6

cdr3_aa: CATSDPDSRGPYNEQFF
clone_size: few
j_call: TRBJ2-1
v_call: TRBV24-1

cdr3_aa: CSARGQGSGNTIYF
clone_size: .
j_call: TRBJ1-3
v_call: TRBV20-1

cdr3_aa: CASSRGGSNQPQHF
clone_size: .
j_call: TRBJ1-5
v_call: TRBV27

cdr3_aa: CSAVADNYGYTF
clone_size: .
j_call: TRBJ1-2
v_call: TRBV29-1

cdr3_aa: CASSPQGPLSETQYF
clone_size: .
j_call: TRBJ2-5
v_call: TRBV5-5

cdr3_aa: CASILAGGRSYNEQFF
clone_size: .
j_call: TRBJ2-1
v_call: TRBV7-8

cdr3_aa: CASSMTGNSFTDTQYF
clone_size: .
j_call: TRBJ2-3
v_call: TRBV6-1

cdr3_aa: CSPGQGRGMNTEAFF
clone_size: .
j_call: TRBJ1-1
v_call: TRBV20-1

cdr3_aa: CASSQDLGTSGGPTYTQYF
clone_size: .
j_call: TRBJ2-3
v_call: TRBV3-1

cdr3_aa: CSVGPGPGMNTEAFF
clone_size: few
j_call: TRBJ1-1
v_call: TRBV29-1

cdr3_aa: CASSSGQAKTDTQYF
clone_size: few
j_call: TRBJ2-3
v_call: TRBV7-3

cdr3_aa: CSARATGLYNEQFF
clone_size: .
j_call: TRBJ2-1
v_call: TRBV20-1

cdr3_aa: CASSEASSGIRETQYF
clone_size: .
j_call: TRBJ2-5
v_call: TRBV6-1

cdr3_aa: CASSLAWRGTEAFF
clone_size: few
j_call: TRBJ1-1
v_call: TRBV5-8

cdr3_aa: CSAKTGGGTDTQYF
clone_size: few
j_call: TRBJ2-3
v_call: TRBV20-1

cdr3_aa: CASGSRVETQYF
clone_size: .
j_call: TRBJ2-5
v_call: TRBV12-3/TRBV12-4

cdr3_aa: CASSYGLSTDTQYF
clone_size: many
j_call: TRBJ2-3
v_call: TRBV6-2/TRBV6-3

cdr3_aa: CASSSRVVIGELFF
clone_size: few
j_call: TRBJ2-2
v_call: TRBV27

cdr3_aa: CASSFVLAGVNEQFF
clone_size: few
j_call: TRBJ2-1
v_call: TRBV7-9

cdr3_aa: CASSLDRGNQPQHF
clone_size: many
j_call: TRBJ1-5
v_call: TRBV27

cdr3_aa: CASSLKGAITEAFF
clone_size: many
j_call: TRBJ1-1
v_call: TRBV7-9

cdr3_aa: CATSRDDLLGKNTEAFF
clone_size: many
j_call: TRBJ1-1
v_call: TRBV15

cdr3_aa: CSASHPGGGNQPQHF
clone_size: few
j_call: TRBJ1-5
v_call: TRBV20-1

cdr3_aa: CASSLDRGSYNEQFF
clone_size: many
j_call: TRBJ2-1
v_call: TRBV11-3

cdr3_aa: CASSLVAGSGGSLDRWNTGELFF
clone_size: .
j_call: TRBJ2-2
v_call: TRBV11-1

cdr3_aa: CASSELAGGAIGELFF
clone_size: few
j_call: TRBJ2-2
v_call: TRBV2

cdr3_aa: CATSRDIQIGETQYF
clone_size: .
j_call: TRBJ2-5
v_call: TRBV15

cdr3_aa: CASSATGTRETQYF
clone_size: .
j_call: TRBJ2-5
v_call: TRBV7-6

cdr3_aa: CASSQGRQGAAEAFF
clone_size: few
j_call: TRBJ1-1
v_call: TRBV7-2

cdr3_aa: CASSWGDRNTDTQYF
clone_size: .
j_call: TRBJ2-3
v_call: TRBV5-1

cdr3_aa: CATSRVPTQFSTDTQYF
clone_size: few
j_call: TRBJ2-3
v_call: TRBV15

cdr3_aa: CASSLATGTGNYGYTF
clone_size: .
j_call: TRBJ1-2
v_call: TRBV7-6

cdr3_aa: CASSPPLEYGVYEQYF
clone_size: few
j_call: TRBJ2-7
v_call: TRBV5-1

cdr3_aa: CATSRGFTSGTLDSYNEQFF
clone_size: many
j_call: TRBJ2-1
v_call: TRBV15

cdr3_aa: CSSWTNNEQFF
clone_size: .
j_call: TRBJ2-1
v_call: TRBV29-1

cdr3_aa: CSATLAGGSPGVYF
clone_size: .
j_call: TRBJ2-3
v_call: TRBV20-1

cdr3_aa: CSGGQGAKNIQYF
clone_size: few
j_call: TRBJ2-4
v_call: TRBV29-1

cdr3_aa: CASSVAASMNTEAFF
clone_size: .
j_call: TRBJ1-1
v_call: TRBV9

cdr3_aa: CATSGDLADTQYF
clone_size: few
j_call: TRBJ2-3
v_call: TRBV24-1

cdr3_aa: CASSLAQEYNEQFF
clone_size: few
j_call: TRBJ2-1
v_call: TRBV7-2

cdr3_aa: CASSEERLAGDTGELFF
clone_size: few
j_call: TRBJ2-2
v_call: TRBV2